This T cell receptor (beta chain) was sequenced during a study of blood T cell repertoires in COVID-19. Background on the study: There were acute and convalescent COVID-19 samples, and they came from the United States, Italy and Spain.

Per the original data handling: The assay estimated nucleated cells by amplifying reference gene primers. Libraries were prepared by immunoSEQ multiplex PCR; TCRdb keeps only in-frame clonotypes and omits some of them. V and J calls and clone size come straight from that table; D and trimming were deduced from the DNA. Of tens of thousands of clones listed, 90% are singletons. CDR3 length: 15 amino acids. With 3 bases clipped from V and 2 bases from J, the junction kept 6 bases outside the gene matches. Germline loops: CDR1 SGHTA, CDR2 FQGNSA. The TCR was taken from a human donor in a cohort sampled during active COVID-19. V usage is TRBV7-2 and J usage is TRBJ1-1, with 7 bases fitting TRBD1. Sequenced material: peripheral blood. The CDR3 bases are TGTGCCAGCAGCTTCCCAACAGGGGCTAACACTGAAGCTTTCTTT. Translation gives CASSFPTGANTEAFF.